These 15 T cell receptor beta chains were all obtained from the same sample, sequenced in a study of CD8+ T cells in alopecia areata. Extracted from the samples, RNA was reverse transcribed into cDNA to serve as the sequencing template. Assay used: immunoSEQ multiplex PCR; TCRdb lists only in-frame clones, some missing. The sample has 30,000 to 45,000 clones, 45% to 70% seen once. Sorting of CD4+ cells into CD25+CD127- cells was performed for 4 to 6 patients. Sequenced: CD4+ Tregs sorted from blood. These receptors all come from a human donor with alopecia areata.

CDR3 nucleotides: TGTGCCAGTAGTATCCCTGACGCGGCGGGCTACACCTTC. Translation: CASSIPDAAGYTF. The V gene is TRBV19, the J gene TRBJ1-2; D is ambiguous. V was cut by 3 bases and J by 8 bases, with 13 bases left in between. The length of the CDR3 is 13 residues. Looked up from germline, CDR1 is LNHDA and CDR2 is SQIVND (reference sequence).

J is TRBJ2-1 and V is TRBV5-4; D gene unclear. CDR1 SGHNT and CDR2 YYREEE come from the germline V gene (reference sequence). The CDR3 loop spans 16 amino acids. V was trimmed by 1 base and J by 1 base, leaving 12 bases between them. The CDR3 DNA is TGTGCCAGCAGCTTGAGTCCCCGACTTTCCTACAATGAGCAGTTCTTC. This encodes CASSLSPRLSYNEQFF.

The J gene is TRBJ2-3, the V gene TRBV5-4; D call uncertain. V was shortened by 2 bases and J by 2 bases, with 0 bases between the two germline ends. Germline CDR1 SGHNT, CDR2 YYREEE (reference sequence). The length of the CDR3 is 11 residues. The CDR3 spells CASSFTDTQYF. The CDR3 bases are TGTGCCAGCAGCTTCACAGATACGCAGTATTTT.

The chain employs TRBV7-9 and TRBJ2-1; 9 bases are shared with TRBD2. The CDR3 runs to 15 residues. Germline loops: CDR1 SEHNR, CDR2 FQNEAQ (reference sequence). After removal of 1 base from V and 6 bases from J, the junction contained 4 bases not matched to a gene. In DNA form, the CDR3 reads TGTGCCAGCAGCTTAGGTAGCGGGAGAGTCAATGAGCAGTTCTTC. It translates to CASSLGSGRVNEQFF.

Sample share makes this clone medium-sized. The CDR3 is CASSPTGGTGNTIYF. The CDR3 DNA reads TGCGCCAGCAGCCCTACTGGGGGGACTGGAAACACCATATATTTT. The chain employs TRBV5-1 and TRBJ1-3; perhaps TRBD1 as D (5 bases). This CDR3 contains 15 residues. The germline V and J ends were trimmed by 4 bases and 2 bases, with 13 bases remaining between them. CDR1 SGHRS and CDR2 YFSETQ come from the germline V gene. The full variable domain, its missing parts supplied by reference TRBV5-1 and TRBJ1-3, is KAGVTQTPRYLIKTRGQQVTLSCSPISGHRSVSWYQQTPGQGLQFLFEYFSETQRNKGNFPGRFSGRQFSNSRSEMNVSTLELGDSALYLCASSPTGGTGNTIYFGEGSWLTVV.

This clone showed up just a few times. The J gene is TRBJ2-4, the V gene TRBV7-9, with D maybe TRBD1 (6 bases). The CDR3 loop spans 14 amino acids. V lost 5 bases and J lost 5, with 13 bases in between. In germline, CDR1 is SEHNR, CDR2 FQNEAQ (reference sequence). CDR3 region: CASSRVEGENIQYF. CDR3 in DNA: TGTGCCAGCAGCCGCGTCGAGGGGGAAAACATTCAGTACTTC. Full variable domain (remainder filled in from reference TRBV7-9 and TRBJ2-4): DTGVSQNPRHKITKRGQNVTFRCDPISEHNRLYWYRQTLGQGPEFLTYFQNEAQLEKSRLLSDRFSAERPKGSFSTLEIQRTEQGDSAMYLCASSRVEGENIQYFGAGTRLSVL.

The CDR3 nucleotides read TGTGCCAGCAGCCCGGGGCCGGAAACAAAGTACTTC. Translated: CASSPGPETKYF. This chain uses TRBV5-4 with TRBJ2-7; D might be TRBD1 or TRBD2, each matching 5 bases. This CDR3 has 12 amino acids. V dropped 4 bases and J dropped 11 bases, with 16 bases sitting between them. The V gene's germline CDR1 is SGHNT and CDR2 YYREEE (reference sequence).

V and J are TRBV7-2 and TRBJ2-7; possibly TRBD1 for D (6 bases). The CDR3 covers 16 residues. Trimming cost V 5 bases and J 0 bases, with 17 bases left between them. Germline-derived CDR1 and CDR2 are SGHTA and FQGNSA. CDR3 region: CASSPRPLDSSYEQYF. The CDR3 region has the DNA TGTGCCAGCAGCCCCCGGCCTCTGGACAGCTCCTACGAGCAGTACTTC.

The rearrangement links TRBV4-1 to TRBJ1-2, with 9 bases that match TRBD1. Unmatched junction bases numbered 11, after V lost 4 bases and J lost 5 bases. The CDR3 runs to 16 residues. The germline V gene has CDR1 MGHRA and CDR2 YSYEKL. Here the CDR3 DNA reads TGCGCCAGCAGCCCCGGGGGACAGGGCCAATTTTATGGCTACACCTTC. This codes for CASSPGGQGQFYGYTF.

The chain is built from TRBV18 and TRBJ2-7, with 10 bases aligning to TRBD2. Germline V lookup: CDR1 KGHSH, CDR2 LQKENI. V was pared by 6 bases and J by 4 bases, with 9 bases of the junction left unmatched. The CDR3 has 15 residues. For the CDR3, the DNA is TGTGCCAGCTCCCAGCTAGCGGGAGTGGGGTACGAGCAGTACTTC. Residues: CASSQLAGVGYEQYF.

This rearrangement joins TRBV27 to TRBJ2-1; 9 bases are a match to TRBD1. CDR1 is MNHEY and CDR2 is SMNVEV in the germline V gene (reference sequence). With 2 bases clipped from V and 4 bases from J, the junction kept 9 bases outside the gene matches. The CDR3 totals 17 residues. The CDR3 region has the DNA TGTGCCAGCAGTTTAAAGGGACAGGGCCCCCCTTACAATGAGCAGTTCTTC. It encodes CASSLKGQGPPYNEQFF.

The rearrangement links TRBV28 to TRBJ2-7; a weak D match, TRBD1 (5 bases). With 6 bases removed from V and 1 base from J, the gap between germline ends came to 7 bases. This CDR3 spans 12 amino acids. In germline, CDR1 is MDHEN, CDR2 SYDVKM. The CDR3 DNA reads TGTGCCAGCAGACAGGCATCCTACGAGCAGTACTTC. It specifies CASRQASYEQYF.

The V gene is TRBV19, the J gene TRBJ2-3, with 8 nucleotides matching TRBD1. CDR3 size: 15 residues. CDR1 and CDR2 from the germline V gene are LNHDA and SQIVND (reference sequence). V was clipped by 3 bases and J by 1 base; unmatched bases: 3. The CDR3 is CASSIPGQGTDTQYF. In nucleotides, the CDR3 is TGTGCCAGTAGTATTCCGGGACAGGGCACAGATACGCAGTATTTT.

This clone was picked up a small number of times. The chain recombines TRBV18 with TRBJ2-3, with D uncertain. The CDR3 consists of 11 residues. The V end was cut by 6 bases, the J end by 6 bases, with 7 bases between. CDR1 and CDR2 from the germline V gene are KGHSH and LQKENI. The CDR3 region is CASSVRDTQYF. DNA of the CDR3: TGTGCCAGCTCGGTTAGGGATACGCAGTATTTT. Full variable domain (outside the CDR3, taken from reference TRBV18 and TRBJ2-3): NAGVMQNPRHLVRRRGQEARLRCSPMKGHSHVYWYRQLPEEGLKFMVYLQKENIIDESGMPKERFSAEFPKEGPSILRIQQVVRGDSAAYFCASSVRDTQYFGPGTRLTVL.

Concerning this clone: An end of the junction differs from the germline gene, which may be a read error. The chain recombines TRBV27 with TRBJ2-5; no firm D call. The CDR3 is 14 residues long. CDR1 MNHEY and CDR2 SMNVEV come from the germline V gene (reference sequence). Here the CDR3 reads CAGSLGRFQETQYF. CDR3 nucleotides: TGTGCCGGCAGTTTAGGGCGATTCCAGGAGACCCAGTACTTC.